This TCR beta chain was observed in a study of blood T cell repertoires in COVID-19 (dated by TCRdb to about 2020). About the investigation overall: Collaborator samples came from the United States, Italy and Spain and covered acute and convalescent phases of COVID-19. Where HLA class I and class II types were available, the types were taken from metadata supplied by the sample provider, not from assay-based typing. Sample metadata almost always included a de-identified subject ID, COVID-19 status, age in years and sex. Samples came from the ongoing ImmuneRACE study (first 160 participants) plus 1,254 subjects from 6 global collaborators. Subjects who had been exposed to COVID-19, were actively infected with it, or had recovered from it provided the deeply sampled blood TCRbeta repertoires that made up the dataset. The prospective study material was composed of cDNA or gDNA derived from T cells, B-cell-depleted T cells, or PBMCs. The repertoires were released in a freely available public database intended as a resource for research on the immune response to SARS-CoV-2.

On the study overall, not on this receptor specifically: How much clinical and demographic metadata was included differed by source and by participant, and the metadata was provided uncurated.

TCRbeta CDR3 regions were amplified from genomic DNA using the immunoSEQ Assay, a bias-controlled multiplex PCR. The authors' analysis ran thus. The number of nucleated cells in each sample was estimated from the amplification of reference gene primers within the assay. Sequence reads were collapsed and filtered to measure the absolute abundance of every unique TCRbeta CDR3 rearrangement. For each sample, productive Simpson clonality was calculated as the square root of Simpson's diversity index across productive rearrangements. This is the immuneACCESS table as TCRdb keeps it, with only in-frame sequences that have V and J called. A part of the clones is gone; compared with another copy, unresolved V genes explain less than half, and the rest is unexplained. Clonal size and the V and J genes are those of that table, whereas D and trimming came from the DNA. The sample profile shows about 360,000 clones; more than 85% of them were found once. The ten biggest clones cover about 3% of the sample.

As to this clone: The antigen it recognizes is unknown. Per-base qualities were not stored, and no clone one base away is much larger.

Whole blood was collected in K2EDTA tubes by collaborating institutions according to the institutions' own protocols. For TCRbeta analysis, collaborators shipped samples as frozen whole blood, isolated PBMCs, or DNA extracted from either of those sample types. V has 4 bases trimmed and J has 13 bases trimmed; junction bases matching no gene number 6. Including the terminal cysteine and phenylalanine, the CDR3 comprises 12 residues. Only the CDR3 region is kept as DNA, spanning 36 bases read in frame from base 1. Per the germline V gene (reference sequence), PRHDT is the CDR1 and FYEKMQ is the CDR2. This sequence uses TRBV13 and TRBJ2-1, and 8 junctional nucleotides match TRBD2. This TCR was recovered from a human donor in a cohort sampled during active COVID-19. Sequencing used peripheral blood. The DNA is TGTGCCAGCAGCTCTACTAGCGGCGGCCAGTTCTTC. This gives the protein CASSSTSGGQFF.